These T cell receptor beta chains were read from a single sample in a study of T cell changes during pregnancy in multiple sclerosis. Clones were sequenced by immunoSEQ multiplex PCR, and TCRdb holds only the in-frame ones, with some missing. Counted here are 20,000 to 30,000 clones, 90% occurring once; the ten biggest clones make up 9.4%. This specimen was CD8+ T cells from peripheral blood mononuclear cells, taken in the third trimester of pregnancy. The receptors were gathered from a female donor in good health, enrolled as a control in a pregnancy study. Each CDR3 is given without its conserved first and last residue. Each record gives: V gene, J gene, CDR3 protein.

v_call: TRBV30; j_call: TRBJ1-5; cdr3_aa: AWRIQIPLNQPQH
v_call: TRBV19; j_call: TRBJ2-3; cdr3_aa: ASSGTSTDTQY
v_call: TRBV5-1; j_call: TRBJ2-2; cdr3_aa: ASSFISGTGELF
v_call: TRBV4-2; j_call: TRBJ1-1; cdr3_aa: ASSQVLGGTEAF
v_call: TRBV5-8; j_call: TRBJ1-5; cdr3_aa: ASTHPTGDQPQH
v_call: TRBV15; j_call: TRBJ1-4; cdr3_aa: ATQSRRAGGSEKLF
v_call: TRBV19; j_call: TRBJ1-2; cdr3_aa: ASSPSQGWSGYT
v_call: TRBV2; j_call: TRBJ2-4; cdr3_aa: ASSVPSGGDKPLAKNIQY
v_call: TRBV4-1; j_call: TRBJ2-1; cdr3_aa: ASSQGGQVNEQF
v_call: TRBV7-6; j_call: TRBJ1-2; cdr3_aa: ASSRGTIVDRVGYT
v_call: TRBV5-4; j_call: TRBJ2-7; cdr3_aa: ASSFGGNSDEQY
v_call: TRBV19; j_call: TRBJ2-7; cdr3_aa: ASSPGLADYEQY
v_call: TRBV5-5; j_call: TRBJ2-6; cdr3_aa: ASSIRLGRGLSGANVLT
v_call: TRBV2; j_call: TRBJ1-1; cdr3_aa: ASSDEGRTEAF
v_call: TRBV29-1; j_call: TRBJ1-3; cdr3_aa: SVLRAQTGGNTIY
v_call: TRBV6-1; j_call: TRBJ2-1; cdr3_aa: ASSEYGGGNNEQF
v_call: TRBV6-1; j_call: TRBJ2-5; cdr3_aa: ASSDVFGQGQETQY
v_call: TRBV5-4; j_call: TRBJ2-1; cdr3_aa: ASSGTSNEQF
v_call: TRBV15; j_call: TRBJ2-1; cdr3_aa: ATAGAGVNEQF
v_call: TRBV6-5; j_call: TRBJ2-3; cdr3_aa: ASSGDRVTDTQY
v_call: TRBV9; j_call: TRBJ2-2; cdr3_aa: ASSVGWGGTGELF
v_call: TRBV7-9; j_call: TRBJ1-5; cdr3_aa: ASSLTSDNLNQPQH
v_call: TRBV7-9; j_call: TRBJ2-4; cdr3_aa: ASSYDSYIQY
v_call: TRBV2; j_call: TRBJ2-5; cdr3_aa: ASSEFRDNLYQETQY
v_call: TRBV2; j_call: TRBJ2-7; cdr3_aa: ASSEAQSPYEQY
v_call: TRBV2; j_call: TRBJ1-2; cdr3_aa: ASSEEGNYGYT
v_call: TRBV11-2; j_call: TRBJ1-1; cdr3_aa: ASSAGGQAEAF
v_call: TRBV7-9; j_call: TRBJ2-1; cdr3_aa: ASSAETSGRYNEQF
v_call: TRBV2; j_call: TRBJ2-3; cdr3_aa: ARSKGQGTTSTDTQY